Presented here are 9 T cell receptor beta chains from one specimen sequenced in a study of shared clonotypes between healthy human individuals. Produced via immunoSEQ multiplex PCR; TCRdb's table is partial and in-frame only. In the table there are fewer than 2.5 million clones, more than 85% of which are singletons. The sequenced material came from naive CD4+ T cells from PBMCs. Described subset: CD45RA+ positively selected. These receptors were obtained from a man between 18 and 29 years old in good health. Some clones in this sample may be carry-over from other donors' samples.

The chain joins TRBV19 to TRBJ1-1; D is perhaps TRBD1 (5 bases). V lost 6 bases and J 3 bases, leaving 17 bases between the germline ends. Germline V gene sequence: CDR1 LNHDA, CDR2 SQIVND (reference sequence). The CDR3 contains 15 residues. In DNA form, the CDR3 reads TGTGCCAGTAGCGGTGTCAGGGCGGGCGACACTGAAGCTTTCTTT. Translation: CASSGVRAGDTEAFF.

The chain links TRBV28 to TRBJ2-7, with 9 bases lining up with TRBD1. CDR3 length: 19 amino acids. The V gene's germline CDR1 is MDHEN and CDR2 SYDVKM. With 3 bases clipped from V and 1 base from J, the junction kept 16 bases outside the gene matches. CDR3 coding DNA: TGTGCCAGCAGTTTCCTTCCACCACCCCGACAGGGGGTGTCCTACGAGCAGTACTTC. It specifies CASSFLPPPRQGVSYEQYF.

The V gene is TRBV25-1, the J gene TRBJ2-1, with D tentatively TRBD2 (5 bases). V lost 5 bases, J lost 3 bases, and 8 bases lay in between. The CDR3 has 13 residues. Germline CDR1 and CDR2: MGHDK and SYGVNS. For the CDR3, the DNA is TGTGCCAGCAGTCTCGGAGGCTACAATGAGCAGTTCTTC. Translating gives CASSLGGYNEQFF.

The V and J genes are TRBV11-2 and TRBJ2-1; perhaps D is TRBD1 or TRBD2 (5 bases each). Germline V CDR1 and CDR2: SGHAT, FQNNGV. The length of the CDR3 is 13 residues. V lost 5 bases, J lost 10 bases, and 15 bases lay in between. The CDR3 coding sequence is TGTGCCAGCAGCGACCTGTGGGACGGGGAGCAGTTCTTC. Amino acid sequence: CASSDLWDGEQFF.

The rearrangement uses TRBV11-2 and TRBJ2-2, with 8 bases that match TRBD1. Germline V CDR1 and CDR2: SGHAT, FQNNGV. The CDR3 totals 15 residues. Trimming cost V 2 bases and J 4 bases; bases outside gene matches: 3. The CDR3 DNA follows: TGTGCCAGCAGCTTACAACAGGGGGGCACCGGGGAGCTGTTTTTT. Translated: CASSLQQGGTGELFF.

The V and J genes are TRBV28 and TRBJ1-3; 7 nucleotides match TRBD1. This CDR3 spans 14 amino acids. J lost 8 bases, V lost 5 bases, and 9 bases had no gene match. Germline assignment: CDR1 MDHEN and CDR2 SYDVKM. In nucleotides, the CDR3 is TGTGCCAGCAGTGTAGGGGGCGGCGTTTACACCATATATTTT. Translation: CASSVGGGVYTIYF.

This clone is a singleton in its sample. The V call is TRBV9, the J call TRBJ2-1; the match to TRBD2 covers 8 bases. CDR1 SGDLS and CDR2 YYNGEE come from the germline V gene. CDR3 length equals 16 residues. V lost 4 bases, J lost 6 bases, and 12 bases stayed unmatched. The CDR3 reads CASSSPRGRYRNEQFF. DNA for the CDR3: TGTGCCAGCAGCTCCCCTCGCGGGAGGTATCGCAATGAGCAGTTCTTC.

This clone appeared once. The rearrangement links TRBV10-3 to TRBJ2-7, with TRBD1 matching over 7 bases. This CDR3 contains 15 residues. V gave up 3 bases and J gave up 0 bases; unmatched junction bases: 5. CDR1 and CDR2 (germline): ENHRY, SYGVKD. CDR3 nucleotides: TGTGCCATCAGTGAAGGGGGACAGCGCTCCTACGAGCAGTACTTC. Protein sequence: CAISEGGQRSYEQYF.

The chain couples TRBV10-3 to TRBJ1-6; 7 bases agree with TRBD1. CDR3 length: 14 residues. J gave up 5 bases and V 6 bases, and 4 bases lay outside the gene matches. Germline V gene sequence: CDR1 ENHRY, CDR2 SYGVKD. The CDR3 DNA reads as TGTGCCATCAGCGCCGACAGGGATAATTCACCCCTCCACTTT. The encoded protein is CAISADRDNSPLHF.